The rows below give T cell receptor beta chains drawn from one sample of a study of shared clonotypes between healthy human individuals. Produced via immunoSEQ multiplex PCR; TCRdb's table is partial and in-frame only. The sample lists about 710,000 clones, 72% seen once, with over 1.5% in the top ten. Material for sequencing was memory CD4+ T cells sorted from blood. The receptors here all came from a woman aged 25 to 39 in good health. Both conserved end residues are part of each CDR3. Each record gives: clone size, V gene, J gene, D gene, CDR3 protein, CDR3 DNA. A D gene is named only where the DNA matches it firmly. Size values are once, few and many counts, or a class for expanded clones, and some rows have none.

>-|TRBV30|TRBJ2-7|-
CAWSTNRGALGEQYF
TGTGCCTGGAGCACGAACCGTGGAGCGTTAGGCGAGCAGTACTTC
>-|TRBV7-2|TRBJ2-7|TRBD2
CASSPLTSGRRAYEQYF
TGTGCCAGCAGCCCATTGACTAGCGGGAGGCGAGCCTACGAGCAGTACTTC
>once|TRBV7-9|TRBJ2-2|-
CASSLAIQGDGELFF
TGTGCCAGCAGCTTAGCGATACAGGGCGACGGGGAGCTGTTTTTT
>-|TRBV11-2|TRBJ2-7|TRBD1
CASSLVGTATYEQYF
TGTGCCAGCAGCTTAGTCGGGACAGCTACCTACGAGCAGTACTTC
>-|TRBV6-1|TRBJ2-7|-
CASGKDSSYEQYF
TGTGCCAGTGGAAAGGACAGTTCCTACGAGCAGTACTTC
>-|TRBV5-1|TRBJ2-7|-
CASSSTVGHYEQYF
TGCGCCAGCAGCTCGACAGTAGGCCACTACGAGCAGTACTTC
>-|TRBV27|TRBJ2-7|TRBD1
CASSVSGTGGYYEQYF
TGTGCCAGCAGTGTATCCGGGACAGGGGGTTACTACGAGCAGTACTTC
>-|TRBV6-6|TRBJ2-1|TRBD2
CASLAGGYNEQFF
TGTGCCAGTCTAGCGGGAGGGTACAATGAGCAGTTCTTC
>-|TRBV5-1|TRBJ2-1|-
CASSLQGSSYNEQFF
TGCGCCAGCAGCTTGCAGGGCAGCTCCTACAATGAGCAGTTCTTC
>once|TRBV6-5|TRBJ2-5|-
CASSYSPGTRPMAQYF
TGTGCCAGCAGTTACTCTCCCGGTACCCGGCCAATGGCCCAGTACTTC
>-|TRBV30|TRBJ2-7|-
CAWSARGDDTYEQYF
TGTGCCTGGAGTGCCAGGGGTGACGATACCTACGAGCAGTACTTC
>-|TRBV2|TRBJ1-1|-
CASSPEAPPQAFF
TGTGCCAGCAGCCCGGAGGCCCCACCGCAAGCTTTCTTT
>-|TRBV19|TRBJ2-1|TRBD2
CASSPRGGLGVNEQFF
TGTGCCAGTAGTCCCCGAGGGGGACTAGGGGTCAATGAGCAGTTCTTC
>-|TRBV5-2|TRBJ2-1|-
CASSRGTVPNEQFF
TGTGCCAGCAGCAGGGGGACAGTTCCCAATGAGCAGTTCTTC
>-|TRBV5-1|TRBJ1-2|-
CASSLTRQDGYTF
TGCGCCAGCAGCTTAACACGCCAGGATGGCTACACCTTC
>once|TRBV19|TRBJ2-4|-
CASSADYLAKNIQYF
TGTGCCAGTAGTGCAGACTACCTAGCCAAAAACATTCAGTACTTC
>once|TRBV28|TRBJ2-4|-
CASSLLRNIQYF
TGTGCCAGCAGTTTACTAAGAAACATTCAGTACTTC
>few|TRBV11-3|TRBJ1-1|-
CASTQAFF
TGTGCCAGCACCCAAGCTTTCTTT
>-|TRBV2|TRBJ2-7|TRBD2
CAIRTSGYEQYF
TGTGCCATCAGGACTAGCGGATACGAGCAGTACTTC
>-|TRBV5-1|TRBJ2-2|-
CASKTNTGELFF
TGCGCCAGCAAGACGAACACCGGGGAGCTGTTTTTT
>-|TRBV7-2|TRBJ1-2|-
CASRSGGYTF
TGTGCCAGCAGGTCTGGTGGCTACACCTTC
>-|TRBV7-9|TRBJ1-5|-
CASSLNGYNQPQHF
TGTGCCAGCAGCTTAAACGGATACAATCAGCCCCAGCATTTT
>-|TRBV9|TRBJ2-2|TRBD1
CASSVGTGRDTGELFF
TGTGCCAGCAGCGTGGGGACAGGGAGAGACACCGGGGAGCTGTTTTTT
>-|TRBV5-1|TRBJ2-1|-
CASSPGGVFGSEQFF
TGCGCCAGCAGCCCCGGCGGAGTGTTTGGCAGTGAGCAGTTCTTC
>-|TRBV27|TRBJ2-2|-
CASSSGLRNTGELFF
TGTGCCAGCAGTTCCGGATTACGCAACACCGGGGAGCTGTTTTTT
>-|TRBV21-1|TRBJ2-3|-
CASSTQGVTDTQYF
TGTGCCAGCAGCACCCAGGGAGTCACAGATACGCAGTATTTT
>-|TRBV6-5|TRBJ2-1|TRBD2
CASSYRGDGVGEQFF
TGTGCCAGCAGTTACCGGGGGGACGGCGTGGGTGAGCAGTTCTTC
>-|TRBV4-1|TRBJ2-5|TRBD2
CASSHGTSGNWEETQYF
TGCGCCAGCAGCCACGGGACTAGCGGCAATTGGGAAGAGACCCAGTACTTC
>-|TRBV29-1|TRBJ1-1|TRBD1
CSVESGGTEAFF
TGCAGCGTTGAGTCAGGGGGGACTGAAGCTTTCTTT
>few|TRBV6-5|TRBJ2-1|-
CASTGRVAYNEQFF
TGTGCCAGCACGGGGCGGGTGGCCTACAATGAGCAGTTCTTC
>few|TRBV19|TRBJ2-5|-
CASSGGGTQYF
TGTGCCAGTAGTGGTGGAGGGACCCAGTACTTC
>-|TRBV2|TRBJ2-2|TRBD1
CASVRGQGRSGELFF
TGTGCCAGCGTCCGAGGACAGGGGAGATCCGGGGAGCTGTTTTTT
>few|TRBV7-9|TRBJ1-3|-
CASSLAQPRSGNTIYF
TGTGCCAGCAGCTTAGCGCAGCCCCGCTCTGGAAACACCATATATTTT
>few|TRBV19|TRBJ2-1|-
CASSTAVLSYNEQFF
TGTGCCAGTAGTACGGCGGTACTATCCTACAATGAGCAGTTCTTC
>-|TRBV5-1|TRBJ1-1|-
CASSAQGGNTEAFF
TGCGCCAGCAGCGCCCAGGGTGGGAACACTGAAGCTTTCTTT
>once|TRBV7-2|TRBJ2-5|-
CASSLARTETQYF
TGTGCCAGCAGCTTAGCGAGGACAGAGACCCAGTACTTC